This T cell receptor (beta chain) was identified during a study of control samples from healthy donors and cancer patients. This table comes from immunoSEQ multiplex PCR, and its TCRdb copy is limited to in-frame clones, with some not included. The table has 150,000 to 200,000 clones, 85% to 95% seen once. This receptor was obtained from a woman in her thirties or forties in good health. Sequenced input: blood.

The CDR3 DNA reads as TGTGCCAGCAGTGGATTTCACCCGAATTCACCCCTCCACTTT. This sequence encodes CASSGFHPNSPLHF. The J gene is TRBJ1-6, the V gene TRBV2; D is undetermined. Per germline, CDR1 SNHLY and CDR2 FYNNEI. V was shortened by 4 bases and J by 7 bases, with 11 bases between the two germline ends. The CDR3 is made up of 14 amino acids. Using reference TRBV2 and TRBJ1-6 for the parts outside the CDR3, the full variable domain is EPEVTQTPSHQVTQMGQEVILRCVPISNHLYFYWYRQILGQKVEFLVSFYNNEISEKSEIFDDQFSVERPDGSNFTLKIRSTKLEDSAMYFCASSGFHPNSPLHFGNGTRLTVT.